This T cell receptor beta chain originates from a study of cytomegalovirus exposure and HLA in healthy donors. Background on the study: Among approximately 390 genotyped donors, about 83% fell in the Caucasian-associated ancestry cluster.

There are 13 residues in the CDR3. Germline-derived CDR1 and CDR2 are LNHDA and SQIVND (reference sequence). V lost 10 bases to trimming and J lost 5 bases, with 18 bases between them. Study results and limitations: Cytomegalovirus association was assigned to around 150 TCR beta chains. Earlier findings revealed that most TCR beta V segments proved productive either about 87% or about 30% of the time.

The PCR had 60 Vbeta and 13 Jbeta primers. Using immunoSEQ multiplex PCR, the repertoire was profiled, and TCRdb retains in-frame clones only, with some absent. The sample data list about 110,000 clones. Details on this clone: As yet, its antigen is unknown.

The material sequenced was PBMCs. This chain joins TRBV19 and TRBJ2-7; D is perhaps TRBD1 (6 bases). The source is a man aged 50-59 years in good health and CMV-seronegative. The CDR3 DNA sequence: TGTGCCACTAAGGTACAGGGTAGAAACGAGCAGTACTTC. Protein sequence: CATKVQGRNEQYF.